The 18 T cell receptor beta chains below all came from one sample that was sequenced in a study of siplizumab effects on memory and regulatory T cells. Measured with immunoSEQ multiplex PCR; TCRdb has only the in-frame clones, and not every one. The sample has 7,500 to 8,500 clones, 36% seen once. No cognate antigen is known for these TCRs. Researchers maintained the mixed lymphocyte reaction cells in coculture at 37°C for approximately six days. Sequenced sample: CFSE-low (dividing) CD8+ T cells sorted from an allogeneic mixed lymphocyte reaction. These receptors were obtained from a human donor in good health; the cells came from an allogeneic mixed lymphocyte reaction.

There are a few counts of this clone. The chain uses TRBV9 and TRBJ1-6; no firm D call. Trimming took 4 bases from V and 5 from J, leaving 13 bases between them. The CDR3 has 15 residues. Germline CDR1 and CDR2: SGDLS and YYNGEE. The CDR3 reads CASSPTGSNNSPLHF. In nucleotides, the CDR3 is TGTGCCAGCAGCCCAACCGGGTCTAATAATTCACCCCTCCACTTT.

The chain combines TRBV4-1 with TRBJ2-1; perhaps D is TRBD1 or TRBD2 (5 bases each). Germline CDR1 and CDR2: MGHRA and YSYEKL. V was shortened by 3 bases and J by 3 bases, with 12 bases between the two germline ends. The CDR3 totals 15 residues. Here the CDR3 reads CASSQPGPVYNEQFF. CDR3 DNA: TGCGCCAGCAGCCAGCCGGGACCTGTCTACAATGAGCAGTTCTTC.

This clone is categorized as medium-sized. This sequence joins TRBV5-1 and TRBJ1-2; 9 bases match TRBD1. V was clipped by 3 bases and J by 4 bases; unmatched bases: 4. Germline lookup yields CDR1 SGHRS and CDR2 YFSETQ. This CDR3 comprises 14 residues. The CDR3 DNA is TGCGCCAGCAGCTGGGACAGGGCTGGCTATGGCTACACCTTC. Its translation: CASSWDRAGYGYTF.

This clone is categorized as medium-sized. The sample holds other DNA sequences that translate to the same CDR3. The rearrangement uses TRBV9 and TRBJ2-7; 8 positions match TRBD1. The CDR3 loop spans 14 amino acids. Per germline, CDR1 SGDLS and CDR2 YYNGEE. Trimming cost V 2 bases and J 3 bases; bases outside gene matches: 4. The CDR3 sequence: CASSVGTGDYEQYF. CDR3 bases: TGTGCCAGCAGCGTCGGGACAGGTGACTACGAGCAGTACTTC.

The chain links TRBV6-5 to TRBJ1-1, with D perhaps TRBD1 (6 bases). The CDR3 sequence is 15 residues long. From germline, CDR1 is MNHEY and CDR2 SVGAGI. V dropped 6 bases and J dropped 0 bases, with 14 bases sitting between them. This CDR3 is CASSRDIRLNTEAFF. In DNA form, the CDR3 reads TGTGCCAGCAGCCGGGACATCCGGCTGAACACTGAAGCTTTCTTT.

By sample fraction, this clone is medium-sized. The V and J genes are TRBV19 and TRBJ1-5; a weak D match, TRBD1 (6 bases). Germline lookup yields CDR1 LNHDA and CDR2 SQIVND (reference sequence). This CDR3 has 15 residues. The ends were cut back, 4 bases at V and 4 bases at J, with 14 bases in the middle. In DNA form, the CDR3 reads TGTGCCAGTAGTACAGACAGGTTTGGGAATCAGCCCCAGCATTTT. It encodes CASSTDRFGNQPQHF.

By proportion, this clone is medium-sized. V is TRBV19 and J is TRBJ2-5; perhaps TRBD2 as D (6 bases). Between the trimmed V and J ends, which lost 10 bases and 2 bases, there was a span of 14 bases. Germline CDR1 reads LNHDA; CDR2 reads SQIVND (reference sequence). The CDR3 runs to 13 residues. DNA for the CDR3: TGTGCCACCAAGGACTACCTTCAAGAGACCCAGTACTTC. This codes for CATKDYLQETQYF. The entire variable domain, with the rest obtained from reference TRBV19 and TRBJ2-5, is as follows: DGGITQSPKYLFRKEGQNVTLSCEQNLNHDAMYWYRQDPGQGLRLIYYSQIVNDFQKGDIAEGYSVSREKKESFPLTVTSAQKNPTAFYLCATKDYLQETQYFGPGTRLLVL.

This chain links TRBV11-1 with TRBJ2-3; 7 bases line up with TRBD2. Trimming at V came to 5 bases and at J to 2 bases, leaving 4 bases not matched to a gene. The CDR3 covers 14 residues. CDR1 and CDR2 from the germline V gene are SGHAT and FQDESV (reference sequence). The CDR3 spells CASSPAGNTDTQYF. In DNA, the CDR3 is TGTGCCAGCAGCCCAGCGGGGAACACAGATACGCAGTATTTT.

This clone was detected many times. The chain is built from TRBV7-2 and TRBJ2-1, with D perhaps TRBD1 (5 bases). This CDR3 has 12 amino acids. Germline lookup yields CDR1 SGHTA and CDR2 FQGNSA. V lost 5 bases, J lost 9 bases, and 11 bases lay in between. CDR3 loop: CASSPGWSEQFF. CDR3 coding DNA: TGTGCCAGCAGCCCAGGGTGGAGTGAGCAGTTCTTC.

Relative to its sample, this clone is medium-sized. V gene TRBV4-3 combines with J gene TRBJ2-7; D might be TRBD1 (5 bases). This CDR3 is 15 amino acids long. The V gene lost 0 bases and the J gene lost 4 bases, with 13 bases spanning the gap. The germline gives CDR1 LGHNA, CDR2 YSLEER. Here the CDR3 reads CASSQDYRRGYEQYF. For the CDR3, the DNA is TGCGCCAGCAGCCAAGATTACAGGAGAGGATACGAGCAGTACTTC.

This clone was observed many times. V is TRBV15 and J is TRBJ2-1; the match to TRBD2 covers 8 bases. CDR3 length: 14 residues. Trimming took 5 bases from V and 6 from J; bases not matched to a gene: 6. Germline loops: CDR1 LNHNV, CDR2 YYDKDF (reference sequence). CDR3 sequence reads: CATSPGLVPNEQFF. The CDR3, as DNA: TGTGCCACCAGCCCGGGACTAGTCCCCAATGAGCAGTTCTTC.

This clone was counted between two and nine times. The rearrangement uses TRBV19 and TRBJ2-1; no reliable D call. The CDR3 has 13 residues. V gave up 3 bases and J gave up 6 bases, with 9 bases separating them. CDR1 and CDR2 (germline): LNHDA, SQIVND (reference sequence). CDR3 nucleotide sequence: TGTGCCAGTAGTATTTACGACCCCAATGAGCAGTTCTTC. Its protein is CASSIYDPNEQFF. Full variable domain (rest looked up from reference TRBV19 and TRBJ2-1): DGGITQSPKYLFRKEGQNVTLSCEQNLNHDAMYWYRQDPGQGLRLIYYSQIVNDFQKGDIAEGYSVSREKKESFPLTVTSAQKNPTAFYLCASSIYDPNEQFFGPGTRLTVL.

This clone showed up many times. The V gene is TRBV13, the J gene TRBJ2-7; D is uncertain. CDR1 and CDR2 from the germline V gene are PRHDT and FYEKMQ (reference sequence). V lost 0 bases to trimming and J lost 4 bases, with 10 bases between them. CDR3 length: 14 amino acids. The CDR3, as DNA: TGTGCCAGCAGCTTAGGCAGGCAAAATTACGAGCAGTACTTC. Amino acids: CASSLGRQNYEQYF.

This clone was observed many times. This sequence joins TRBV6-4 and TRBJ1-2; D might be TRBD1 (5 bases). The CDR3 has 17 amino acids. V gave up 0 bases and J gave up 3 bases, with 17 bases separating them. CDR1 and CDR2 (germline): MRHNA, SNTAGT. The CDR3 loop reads CASSDSPGDGGYYGYTF. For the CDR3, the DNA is TGTGCCAGCAGTGACTCTCCCGGGGATGGGGGATACTATGGCTACACCTTC.

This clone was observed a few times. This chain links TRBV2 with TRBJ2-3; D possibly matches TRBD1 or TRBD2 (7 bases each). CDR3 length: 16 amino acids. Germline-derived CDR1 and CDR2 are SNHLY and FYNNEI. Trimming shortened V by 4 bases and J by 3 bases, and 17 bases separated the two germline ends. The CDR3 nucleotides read TGTGCCAGCAGTGGGGAGGGGACAGTGGTGACAGATACGCAGTATTTT. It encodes CASSGEGTVVTDTQYF.

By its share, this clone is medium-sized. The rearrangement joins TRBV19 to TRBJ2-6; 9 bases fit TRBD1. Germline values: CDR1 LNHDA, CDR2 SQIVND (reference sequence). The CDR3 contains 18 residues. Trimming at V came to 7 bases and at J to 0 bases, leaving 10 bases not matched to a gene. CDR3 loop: CASKAPEDRGSGANVLTF. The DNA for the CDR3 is TGTGCCAGTAAAGCGCCCGAGGACAGGGGCTCTGGGGCCAACGTCCTGACTTTC.

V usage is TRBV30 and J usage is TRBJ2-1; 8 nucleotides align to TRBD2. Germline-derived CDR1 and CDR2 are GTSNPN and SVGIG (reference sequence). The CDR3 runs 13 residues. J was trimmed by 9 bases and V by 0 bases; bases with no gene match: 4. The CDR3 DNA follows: TGTGCCTGGAGTGTGGCGGGAGGCAGTGAGCAGTTCTTC. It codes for CAWSVAGGSEQFF.

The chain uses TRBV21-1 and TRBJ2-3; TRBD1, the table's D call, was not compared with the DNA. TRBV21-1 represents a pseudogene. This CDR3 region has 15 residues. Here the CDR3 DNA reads TGTGCCAGCAGCATTAACAGGGGTTGGGCAGATACGCAGTATTTT. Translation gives CASSINRGWADTQYF.